The rows below give T cell receptor beta chains drawn from one sample of a study of shared clonotypes between healthy human individuals. Sequencing was performed with immunoSEQ multiplex PCR; in TCRdb, only in-frame clones are kept and a portion is missing. The table shows millions of clones, with around nine tenths occurring only once. Source material: naive CD4+ T cells sorted from blood. These receptors all stem from a man younger than 30 in good health. Both conserved end residues are part of each CDR3. A D gene is named only where the DNA matches it firmly. Clone size is stated in some rows and not others, as once, few, many or a class when expanded.

clone_size	v_call	j_call	d_call	cdr3_aa	cdr3_nt
-	TRBV4-2	TRBJ2-3	TRBD2	CASSQDRAGGPADTQYF	TGTGCCAGCAGCCAAGATCGAGCGGGGGGGCCGGCAGATACGCAGTATTTT
-	TRBV11-2	TRBJ2-7	TRBD2	CASSLEGASGTWGEQYF	TGTGCCAGCAGCTTAGAGGGGGCTAGCGGGACTTGGGGCGAGCAGTACTTC
-	TRBV4-3	TRBJ1-4	-	CASSQESANEKLFF	TGCGCCAGCAGCCAAGAGTCAGCTAATGAAAAACTGTTTTTT
once	TRBV5-1	TRBJ2-1	TRBD1	CASSQLDDRVGSEQFF	TGCGCCAGCAGCCAATTAGATGACAGGGTGGGAAGTGAGCAGTTCTTC
-	TRBV9	TRBJ2-3	TRBD2	CASSPLVAGGHTDTQYF	TGTGCCAGCAGCCCCCTGGTAGCGGGGGGACACACAGATACGCAGTATTTT
once	TRBV7-2	TRBJ2-7	TRBD2	CASSYSGLALTRGEQYF	TGTGCCAGCAGCTACTCCGGACTAGCACTCACAAGGGGCGAGCAGTACTTC
-	TRBV14	TRBJ2-3	-	CASREGRWDRDTQYF	TGTGCCAGCAGAGAGGGGCGATGGGATAGAGATACGCAGTATTTT
-	TRBV2	TRBJ2-1	TRBD1	CASSVTGVGVNEQFF	TGTGCCAGCAGCGTGACAGGGGTAGGAGTCAATGAGCAGTTCTTC
-	TRBV9	TRBJ2-1	TRBD2	CASSASGLAVLSYEQFF	TGTGCCAGCAGCGCATCGGGACTAGCGGTTCTAAGCTATGAGCAGTTCTTC
-	TRBV4-1	TRBJ1-1	-	CASSRKPPGLRLDEAFF	TGCGCCAGCAGCCGGAAGCCCCCGGGACTGCGGCTGGACGAAGCTTTCTTT
once	TRBV2	TRBJ2-2	TRBD2	CASVPSGRTGELFF	TGTGCCAGCGTACCTAGCGGGCGGACCGGGGAGCTGTTTTTT
-	TRBV7-9	TRBJ2-7	-	CASSLEVVGGVYEQYF	TGTGCCAGCAGCTTAGAGGTAGTGGGCGGGGTCTACGAGCAGTACTTC
-	TRBV28	TRBJ2-7	TRBD2	CASSFGGTMPYEQYF	TGTGCCAGCAGTTTCGGCGGGACTATGCCCTACGAGCAGTACTTC
-	TRBV7-2	TRBJ1-5	TRBD1	CASSLRTGDQPQHF	TGTGCCAGCAGCTTAAGGACAGGAGATCAGCCCCAGCATTTT